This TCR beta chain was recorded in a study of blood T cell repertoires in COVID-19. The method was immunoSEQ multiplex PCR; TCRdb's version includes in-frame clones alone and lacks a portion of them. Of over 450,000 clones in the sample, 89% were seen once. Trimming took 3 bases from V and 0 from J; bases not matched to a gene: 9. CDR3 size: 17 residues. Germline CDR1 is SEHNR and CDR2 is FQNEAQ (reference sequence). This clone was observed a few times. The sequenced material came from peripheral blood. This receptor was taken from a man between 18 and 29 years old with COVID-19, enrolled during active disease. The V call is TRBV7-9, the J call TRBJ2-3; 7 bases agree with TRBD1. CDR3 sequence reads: CASSLGGLDRSTDTQYF. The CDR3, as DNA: TGTGCCAGCAGCTTGGGTGGTTTGGACAGGAGCACAGATACGCAGTATTTT.